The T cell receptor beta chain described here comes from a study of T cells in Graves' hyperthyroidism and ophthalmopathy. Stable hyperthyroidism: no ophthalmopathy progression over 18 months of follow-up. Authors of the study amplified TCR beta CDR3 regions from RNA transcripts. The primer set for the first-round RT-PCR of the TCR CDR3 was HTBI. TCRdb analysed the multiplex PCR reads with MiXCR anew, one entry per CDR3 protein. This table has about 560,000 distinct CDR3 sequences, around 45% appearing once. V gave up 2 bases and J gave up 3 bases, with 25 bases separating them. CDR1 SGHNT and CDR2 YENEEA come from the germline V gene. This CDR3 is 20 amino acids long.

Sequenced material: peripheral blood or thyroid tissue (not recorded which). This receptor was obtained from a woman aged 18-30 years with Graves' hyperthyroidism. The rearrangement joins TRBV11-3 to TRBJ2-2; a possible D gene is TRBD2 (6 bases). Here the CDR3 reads CASSLSGYVVAGRDTGELFF. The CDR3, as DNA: TGTGCCAGCAGCTTATCGGGCTATGTAGTTGCGGGAAGGGACACCGGGGAGCTGTTTTTT.